These 6 T cell receptor beta chains were all obtained from the same sample, sequenced in a study of blood T cells in healthy people across ages. Combining a sample-barcoded 5' primer with a J-beta primer mix, a second PCR ran for about 6 to 12 cycles. A single record per CDR3 protein comes from TCRdb applying MiXCR to the 5' RACE reads. This sample has 580,000 or so distinct CDR3 sequences, with more than 45% found just once. Sequencing was done on a sample of blood. The receptors stem from a man of 80 years or more in good health.

The V call is TRBV20-1, the J call TRBJ1-1; D ambiguous. Germline V CDR1 and CDR2: DFQATT, SNEGSKA (reference sequence). V gave up 4 bases and J gave up 4 bases, with 13 bases separating them. The CDR3 consists of 13 residues. In nucleotides, the CDR3 is TGCAGTGCTATTCCGCTACCCCGCACTGAAGCTTTCTTT. Protein sequence: CSAIPLPRTEAFF.

CDR3 sequence reads: CSVAGISGANVLTF. DNA for the CDR3: TGCAGCGTTGCAGGGATCTCTGGGGCCAACGTCCTGACTTTC. The rearrangement joins TRBV29-1 to TRBJ2-6; a possible D gene is TRBD1 (5 bases). CDR3 size: 14 residues. V lost 4 bases, J lost 0 bases, and 7 bases lay in between. The germline CDR1 and CDR2 sequences are SQVTM and ANQGSEA. Complete variable domain (other parts from reference TRBV29-1 and TRBJ2-6): SAVISQKPSRDICQRGTSLTIQCQVDSQVTMMFWYRQQPGQSLTLIATANQGSEATYESGFVIDKFPISRPNLTFSTLTVSNMSPEDSSIYLCSVAGISGANVLTFGAGSRLTVL.

As to this clonotype: A much larger clone sits a single nucleotide away, making a read error possible. The chain has TRBV7-2 and TRBJ2-1; 9 nucleotides agree with TRBD1. The J call may be mistaken, given a closer DNA end match to TRBJ2-7. Looked up from germline, CDR1 is SGHTA and CDR2 is FQGNSA. The CDR3 spans 16 residues. CDR3 sequence (DNA): TGTGCCAGCAGCCTAACCGGGACAGGGTCCTACAATGAGCAGTACTTC. Translation: CASSLTGTGSYNEQYF.

This sequence joins TRBV20-1 and TRBJ2-1, with D perhaps TRBD2 (6 bases). The CDR3 runs to 15 residues. Germline V CDR1 and CDR2: DFQATT, SNEGSKA (reference sequence). Trimming removed 2 bases from V and 3 bases from J, with 14 bases in between. CDR3 region: CSARFSGGNYNEQFF. The CDR3 nucleotides read TGCAGTGCTAGATTCTCAGGCGGGAACTACAATGAGCAGTTCTTC.

The CDR3 is CSASAGQPTTRAFF. The DNA for the CDR3 is TGCAGTGCTTCTGCTGGACAGCCAACGACGAGAGCTTTCTTT. The chain joins TRBV20-1 to TRBJ1-1; possibly TRBD1 for D (6 bases). The CDR3 has 14 amino acids. Per germline, CDR1 DFQATT and CDR2 SNEGSKA (reference sequence). Trimming took off 5 bases at V and 10 bases at J, with 23 bases between the two ends.

This clonotype was detected a few times. V is TRBV3-1 and J is TRBJ2-3; D may be TRBD1 (5 bases). Trimming took off 4 bases at V and 5 bases at J, with 16 bases between the two ends. CDR1 LGHDT and CDR2 YNNKEL come from the germline V gene (reference sequence). The CDR3 runs 15 residues. CDR3 sequence (DNA): TGTGCCAGCAGCCTCCAGGGTGCGGCTGAAGATACGCAGTATTTT. It encodes CASSLQGAAEDTQYF.